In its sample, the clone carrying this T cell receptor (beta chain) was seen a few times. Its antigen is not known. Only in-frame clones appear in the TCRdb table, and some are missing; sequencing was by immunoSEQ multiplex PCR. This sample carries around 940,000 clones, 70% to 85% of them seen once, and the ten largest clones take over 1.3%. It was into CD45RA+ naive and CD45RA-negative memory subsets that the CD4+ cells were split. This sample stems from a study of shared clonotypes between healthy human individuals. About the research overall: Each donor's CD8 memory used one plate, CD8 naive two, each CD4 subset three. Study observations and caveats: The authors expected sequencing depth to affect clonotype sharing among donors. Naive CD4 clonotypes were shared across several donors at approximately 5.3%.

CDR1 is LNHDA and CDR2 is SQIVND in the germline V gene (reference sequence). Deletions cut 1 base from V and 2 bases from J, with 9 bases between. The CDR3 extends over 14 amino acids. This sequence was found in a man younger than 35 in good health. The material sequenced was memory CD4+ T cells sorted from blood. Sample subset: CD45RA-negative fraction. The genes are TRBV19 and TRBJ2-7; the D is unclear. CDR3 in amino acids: CASSIVGGTYEQYF. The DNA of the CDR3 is TGTGCCAGTAGTATAGTTGGCGGTACCTACGAGCAGTACTTC.